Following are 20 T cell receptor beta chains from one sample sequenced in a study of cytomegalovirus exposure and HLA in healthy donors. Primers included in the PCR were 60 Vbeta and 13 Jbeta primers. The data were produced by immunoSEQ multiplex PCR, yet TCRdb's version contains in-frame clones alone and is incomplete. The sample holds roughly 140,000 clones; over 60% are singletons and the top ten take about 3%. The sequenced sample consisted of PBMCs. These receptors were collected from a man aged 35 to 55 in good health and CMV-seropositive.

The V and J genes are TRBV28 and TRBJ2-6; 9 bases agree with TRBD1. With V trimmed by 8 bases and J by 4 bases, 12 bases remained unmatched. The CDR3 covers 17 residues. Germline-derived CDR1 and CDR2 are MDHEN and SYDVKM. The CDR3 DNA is TGTGCCAGCGTGAACTTTTACAGGGGGCCCGGGGCCAACGTCCTGACTTTC. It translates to CASVNFYRGPGANVLTF. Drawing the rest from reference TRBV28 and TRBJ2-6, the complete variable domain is DVKVTQSSRYLVKRTGEKVFLECVQDMDHENMFWYRQDPGLGLRLIYFSYDVKMKEKGDIPEGYSVSREKKERFSLILESASTNQTSMYLCASVNFYRGPGANVLTFGAGSRLTVL.

CDR3 region: CASSPRTGSNQPQHF. CDR3 coding DNA: TGCGCCAGCAGCCCGAGGACAGGGAGCAATCAGCCCCAGCATTTT. This chain joins TRBV5-1 and TRBJ1-5; 8 bases agree with TRBD1. Germline CDR1 and CDR2: SGHRS and YFSETQ. The length of the CDR3 is 15 residues. The V segment lost 4 bases and the J segment 1 base; nucleotides outside the gene matches: 4.

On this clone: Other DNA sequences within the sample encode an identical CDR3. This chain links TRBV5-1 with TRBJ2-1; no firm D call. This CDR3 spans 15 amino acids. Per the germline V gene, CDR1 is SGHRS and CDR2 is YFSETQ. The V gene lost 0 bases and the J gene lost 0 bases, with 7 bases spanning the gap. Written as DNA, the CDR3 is TGCGCCAGCAGCTTGGTTAGGAGCTCCTACAATGAGCAGTTCTTC. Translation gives CASSLVRSSYNEQFF.

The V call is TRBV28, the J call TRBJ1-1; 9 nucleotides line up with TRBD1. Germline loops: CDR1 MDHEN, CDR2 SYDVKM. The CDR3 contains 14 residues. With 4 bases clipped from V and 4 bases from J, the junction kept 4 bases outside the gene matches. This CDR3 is CASSSGQGSTEAFF. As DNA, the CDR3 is TGTGCCAGCAGTTCGGGACAGGGCAGCACTGAAGCTTTCTTT.

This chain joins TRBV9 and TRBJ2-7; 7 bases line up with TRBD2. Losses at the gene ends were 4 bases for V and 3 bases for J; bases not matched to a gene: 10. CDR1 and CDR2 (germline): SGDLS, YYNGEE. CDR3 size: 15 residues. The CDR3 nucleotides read TGTGCCAGCAGCAGATCGGGGGAGGGGTTCTACGAGCAGTACTTC. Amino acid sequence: CASSRSGEGFYEQYF.

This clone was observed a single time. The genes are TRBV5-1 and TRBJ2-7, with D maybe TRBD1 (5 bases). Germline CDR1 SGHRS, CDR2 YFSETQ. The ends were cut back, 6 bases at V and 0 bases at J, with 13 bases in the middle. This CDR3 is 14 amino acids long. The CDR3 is CASMVDITSYEQYF. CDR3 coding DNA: TGCGCCAGCATGGTGGACATAACCTCCTACGAGCAGTACTTC.

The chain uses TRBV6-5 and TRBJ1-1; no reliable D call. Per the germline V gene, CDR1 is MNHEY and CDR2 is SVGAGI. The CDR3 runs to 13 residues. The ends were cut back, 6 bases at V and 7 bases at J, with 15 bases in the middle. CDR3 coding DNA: TGTGCCAGCAGCGATAGACACGGAGGTGAAGCTTTCTTT. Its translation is CASSDRHGGEAFF.

In nucleotides, the CDR3 is TGTGCCAGCAGCCCGGACAGTAACTATGGCTACACCTTC. Encoded protein: CASSPDSNYGYTF. This chain uses TRBV5-5 with TRBJ1-2; D perhaps matches TRBD1 (6 bases). Trimming took off 4 bases at V and 1 base at J, with 8 bases between the two ends. The CDR3 extends over 13 amino acids. The germline V gene encodes CDR1 SGHKS and CDR2 YYEKEE (reference sequence).

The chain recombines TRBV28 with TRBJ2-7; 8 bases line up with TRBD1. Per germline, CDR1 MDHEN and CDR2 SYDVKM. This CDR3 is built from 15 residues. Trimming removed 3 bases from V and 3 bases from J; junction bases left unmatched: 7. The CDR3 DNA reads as TGTGCCAGCAGTTTTCCAGGGGGCAGAGGCTACGAGCAGTACTTC. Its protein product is CASSFPGGRGYEQYF.

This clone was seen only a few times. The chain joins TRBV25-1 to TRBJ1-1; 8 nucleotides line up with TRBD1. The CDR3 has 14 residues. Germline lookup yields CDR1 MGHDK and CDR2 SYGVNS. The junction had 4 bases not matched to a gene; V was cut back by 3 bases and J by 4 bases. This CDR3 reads CASSERQGTTEAFF. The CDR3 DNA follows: TGTGCCAGCAGTGAGAGACAGGGGACCACTGAAGCTTTCTTT.

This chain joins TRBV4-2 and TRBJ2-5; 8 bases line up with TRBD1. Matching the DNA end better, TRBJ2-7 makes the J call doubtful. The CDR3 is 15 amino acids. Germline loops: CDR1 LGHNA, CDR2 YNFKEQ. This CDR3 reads CASSQEWTGSYEQYF. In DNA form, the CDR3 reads TGTGCCAGCAGCCAAGAGTGGACAGGGTCCTACGAGCAGTACTTC.

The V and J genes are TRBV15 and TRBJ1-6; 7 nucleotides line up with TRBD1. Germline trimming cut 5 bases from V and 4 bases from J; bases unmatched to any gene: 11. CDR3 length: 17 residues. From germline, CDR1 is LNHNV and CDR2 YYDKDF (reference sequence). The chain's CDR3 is CATSPRTGEAYNSPLHF. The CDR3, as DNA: TGTGCCACCAGCCCTAGGACAGGCGAAGCTTATAATTCACCCCTCCACTTT. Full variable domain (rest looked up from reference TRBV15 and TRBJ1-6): DAMVIQNPRYQVTQFGKPVTLSCSQTLNHNVMYWYQQKSSQAPKLLFHYYDKDFNNEADTPDNFQSRRPNTSFCFLDIRSPGLGDTAMYLCATSPRTGEAYNSPLHFGNGTRLTVT.

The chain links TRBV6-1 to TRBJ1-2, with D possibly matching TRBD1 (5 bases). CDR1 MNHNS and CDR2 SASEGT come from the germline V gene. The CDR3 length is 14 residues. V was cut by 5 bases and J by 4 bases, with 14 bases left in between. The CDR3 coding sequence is TGTGCCAGCAGTCTGACAGCCGAACGCTATGGCTACACCTTC. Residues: CASSLTAERYGYTF.

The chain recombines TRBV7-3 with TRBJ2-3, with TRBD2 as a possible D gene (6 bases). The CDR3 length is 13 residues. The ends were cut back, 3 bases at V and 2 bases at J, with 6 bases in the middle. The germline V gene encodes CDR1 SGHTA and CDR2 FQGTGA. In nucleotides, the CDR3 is TGTGCCAGCAGCTTGCGGGACACAGATACGCAGTATTTT. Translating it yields CASSLRDTDTQYF.

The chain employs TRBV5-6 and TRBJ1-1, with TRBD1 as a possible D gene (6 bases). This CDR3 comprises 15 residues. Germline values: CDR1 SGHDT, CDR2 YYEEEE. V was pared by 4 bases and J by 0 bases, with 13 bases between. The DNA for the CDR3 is TGTGCCAGCAGCCCGCCAGGGGCTATGAACACTGAAGCTTTCTTT. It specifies CASSPPGAMNTEAFF.

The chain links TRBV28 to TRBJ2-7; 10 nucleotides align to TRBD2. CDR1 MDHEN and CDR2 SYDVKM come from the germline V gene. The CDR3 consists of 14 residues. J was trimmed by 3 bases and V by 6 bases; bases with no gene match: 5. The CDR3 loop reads CASRSSGGLYEQYF. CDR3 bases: TGTGCCAGCAGATCTAGCGGGGGACTCTACGAGCAGTACTTC. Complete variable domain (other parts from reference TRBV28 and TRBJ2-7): DVKVTQSSRYLVKRTGEKVFLECVQDMDHENMFWYRQDPGLGLRLIYFSYDVKMKEKGDIPEGYSVSREKKERFSLILESASTNQTSMYLCASRSSGGLYEQYFGPGTRLTVT.

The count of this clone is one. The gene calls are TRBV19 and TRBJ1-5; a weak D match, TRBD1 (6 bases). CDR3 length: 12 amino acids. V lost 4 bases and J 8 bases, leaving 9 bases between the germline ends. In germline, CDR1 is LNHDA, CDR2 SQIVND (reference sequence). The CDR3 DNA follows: TGTGCCAGTAGTACAGGGGTAAAGCCCCAGCATTTT. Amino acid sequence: CASSTGVKPQHF.

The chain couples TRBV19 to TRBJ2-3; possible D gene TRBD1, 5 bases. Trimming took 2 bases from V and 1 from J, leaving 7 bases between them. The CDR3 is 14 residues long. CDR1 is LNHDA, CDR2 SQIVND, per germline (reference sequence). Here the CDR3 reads CASSISQGTDTQYF. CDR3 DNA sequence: TGTGCCAGTAGTATATCACAGGGCACAGATACGCAGTATTTT.

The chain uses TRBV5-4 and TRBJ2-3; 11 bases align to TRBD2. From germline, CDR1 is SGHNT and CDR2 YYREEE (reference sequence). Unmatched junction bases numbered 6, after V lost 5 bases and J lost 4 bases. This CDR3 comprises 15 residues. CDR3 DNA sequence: TGTGCCAGCAGTTCGACTAGCGGGATGGCAGATACGCAGTATTTT. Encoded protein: CASSSTSGMADTQYF.

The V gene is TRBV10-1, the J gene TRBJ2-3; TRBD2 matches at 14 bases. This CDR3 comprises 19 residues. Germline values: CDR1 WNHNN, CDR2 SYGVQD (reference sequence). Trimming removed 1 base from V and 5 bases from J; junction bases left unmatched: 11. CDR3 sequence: CASSEFRGTSGSNKDTQYF. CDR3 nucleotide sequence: TGCGCCAGCAGTGAGTTCCGGGGGACTAGCGGGAGTAATAAAGATACGCAGTATTTT.